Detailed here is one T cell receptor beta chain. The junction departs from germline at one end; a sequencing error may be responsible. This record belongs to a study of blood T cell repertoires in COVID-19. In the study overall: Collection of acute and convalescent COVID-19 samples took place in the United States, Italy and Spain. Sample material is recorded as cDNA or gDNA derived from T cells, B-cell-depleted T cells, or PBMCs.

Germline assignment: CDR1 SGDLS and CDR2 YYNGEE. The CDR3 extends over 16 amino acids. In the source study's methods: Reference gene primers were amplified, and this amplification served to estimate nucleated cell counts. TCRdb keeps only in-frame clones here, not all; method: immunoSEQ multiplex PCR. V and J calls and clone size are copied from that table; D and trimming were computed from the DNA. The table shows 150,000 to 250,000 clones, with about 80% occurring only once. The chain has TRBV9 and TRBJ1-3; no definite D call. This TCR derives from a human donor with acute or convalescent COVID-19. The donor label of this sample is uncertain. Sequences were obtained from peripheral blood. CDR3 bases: TGTGCCAGCAGCACCACGGCAGGCCTTACTGGGAACACCATATATTTT. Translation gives CASSTTAGLTGNTIYF.